This T cell receptor beta chain was recovered during a study of follicular helper T cells after annual influenza vaccination (dated 2017 in TCRdb). At the level of the whole study: Blood was collected on days 0, 7 and 28 after each seasonal influenza vaccination. One week after vaccination, a second recruited cohort of roughly eleven subjects (Table S1) displayed a similar ICOS+CD38+ cTfh response. Six subjects had multi-year samples: four covered two vaccination seasons and two covered three seasons. Some subjects were followed across successive annual vaccinations spanning the 2013-2014, 2014-2015 and 2015-2016 seasons to study recall of cTfh clones. Samples from 2013-2014 were cryopreserved, whereas samples from about 2015 were processed immediately after collection.

General findings and caveats noted by the study authors: Successive annual vaccinations recalled a recurrent oligoclonal ICOS+CD38+ cTfh response that contained tetramer and AIM influenza-specific clonotypes. Because only 10-20% of the analyzed cells gave productive TCRB sequences, there was no way to sample rare clonotypes. Day 7 ICOS+CD38+ clones were most often found later in ICOS-CD38- cTfh, suggesting that subset may serve as a memory reservoir. ICOS+CD38+ cTfh clonality correlated with the frequency of that population, and its change correlated with the change in circulating plasmablast frequency.

The time point label on this specimen signifies: 2015-2016 season, 7 days after influenza vaccination. TCRB sequencing was used to follow sorted CD4 subsets from the blood of adults before and after they were given the seasonal inactivated influenza vaccine (Fluvarix). To be eligible, subjects had to live in the community and must not have received influenza vaccine in the previous 6 months. Subjects were excluded for influenza vaccine contraindications, substance abuse, HIV/AIDS, active malignancy, immunomodulatory medication, or active illness such as respiratory infection. Per time point, between about 35 and 100 mL of blood was sampled. Circulating Tfh were defined as non-naive CD4+CXCR5+PD-1+ cells, and these cells were sorted into ICOS+CD38+ and ICOS-CD38- fractions. PBMC were isolated using Ficoll-Paque PLUS or SepMate separation. Before DNA was extracted, the cell subsets were sorted from PBMC using a BD FACS Aria.

Library preparation was by the immunoSEQ multiplex PCR assay. Adaptive Biotechnologies carried out TCRB amplification, library preparation, sequencing and preliminary bioinformatics at Survey level resolution. TCRB sequencing used multiplex PCR amplification of genomic DNA from sorted cTfh populations. The study's processing was this. Clonality was calculated in R as 1 minus normalized Shannon entropy, and the Gini index was computed with the R package ineq. To get the overlap score, the summed counts of shared sequences were divided by the total counts of all sequences in both of the compared samples. Fisher's exact test, with an assumed theoretical repertoire of 10^7 TCRB sequences, was used to assess the significance of shared clonotypes. TCRdb carries this immuneACCESS record with in-frame sequences only. Its versions omit some clonotypes, under half of them owing to an unresolved V gene in the studies checked, with the rest unexplained. V and J calls and clone size come straight from that table; D and trimming were deduced from the DNA. The sample table holds about 8,700 clones, of which approximately 78% were seen once. The biggest ten clones account for approximately 4% of the sample.

This clone was counted between two and nine times. The antigen it binds to is not known. No base-level quality is on record; no much larger clone is a single base apart. V loses 4 bases, J loses 6 bases, and the germline ends lie 10 bases apart. Inclusive of the bounding cysteine and phenylalanine, the CDR3 is 12 residues long. The entry retains the CDR3 DNA only, 36 bases that are in frame from base 1. In the germline V gene, CDR1 corresponds to MNHNS and CDR2 to SASEGT. Sequenced here: CXCR5+ CD38- circulating T follicular helper cells from blood, sampled 7 days after influenza vaccination. The cell subset or site label on this specimen signifies: circulating Tfh, non-naive CD4+CXCR5+PD-1+ (ICOS+CD38+ or ICOS-CD38-). The rearrangement combines TRBV6-1 with TRBJ2-7; confidence is insufficient to name the D gene. The receptor was isolated from an adult who received the influenza vaccine. The DNA is as follows: TGTGCCAGCAGTGGCGGAAGCCTCGAGCAGTACTTC. Protein translation: CASSGGSLEQYF.